The 5 T cell receptor beta chains listed next were all sequenced from one sample in a study of cytomegalovirus exposure and HLA in healthy donors. With 60 Vbeta and 13 Jbeta primers, the PCR was carried out. Using immunoSEQ multiplex PCR, the repertoire was profiled, and TCRdb retains in-frame clones only, with some absent. The sample includes 100,000 to 150,000 clones, over 70% of them seen just once. Material for sequencing was PBMCs. These receptors all come from a woman in her late teens or twenties in good health and CMV-seronegative.

The chain uses TRBV14 and TRBJ2-1; 7 bases match TRBD2. The CDR3 runs 18 residues. V lost 0 bases, J lost 6 bases, and 14 bases stayed unmatched. CDR1 SGHDN and CDR2 FVKESK come from the germline V gene. CDR3 sequence reads: CASSQDSIAGVPVNEQFF. The CDR3 nucleotides read TGTGCCAGCAGCCAAGATTCGATAGCGGGCGTTCCTGTCAATGAGCAGTTCTTC.

The CDR3 DNA reads TGTGCCAGCAGCTGGGGGGACGGAACTGGAAACACCATATATTTT. Translation gives CASSWGDGTGNTIYF. The chain carries TRBV5-6 and TRBJ1-3; TRBD1 is a possible D gene (5 bases). The CDR3 length is 15 residues. Germline V gene lookup returns CDR1 SGHDT and CDR2 YYEEEE. V dropped 3 bases and J dropped 2 bases, with 12 bases sitting between them.

The rearrangement uses TRBV18 and TRBJ2-7; 9 bases align to TRBD1. Trimming cost V 2 bases and J 5 bases; bases outside gene matches: 1. Per the germline V gene, CDR1 is KGHSH and CDR2 is LQKENI. The CDR3 is made up of 13 amino acids. The CDR3 loop is CASSPGDRDEQYF. CDR3 coding DNA: TGTGCCAGCTCACCAGGGGACAGGGACGAGCAGTACTTC.

The chain links TRBV28 to TRBJ2-3; possible D gene TRBD2, 6 bases. V was trimmed by 6 bases and J by 1 base, leaving 11 bases between them. CDR1 and CDR2 from the germline V gene are MDHEN and SYDVKM. The CDR3 loop spans 14 amino acids. The DNA for the CDR3 is TGTGCCAGCAGCGGCGGGGCGGGCACAGATACGCAGTATTTT. This encodes CASSGGAGTDTQYF.

The chain couples TRBV11-1 to TRBJ2-7, with a tentative D call TRBD2 (5 bases). The CDR3 extends over 14 amino acids. Trimming shortened V by 1 base and J by 1 base, and 8 bases separated the two germline ends. Germline values: CDR1 SGHAT, CDR2 FQDESV (reference sequence). This chain's CDR3 is CASSLERFSYEQYF. The CDR3 bases are TGTGCCAGCAGCTTAGAGCGGTTTTCCTACGAGCAGTACTTC.